The 21 T cell receptor beta chains presented below share a single source sample, sequenced in a study of T cells in Graves' hyperthyroidism and ophthalmopathy. Authors of the study amplified TCR beta CDR3 regions from RNA transcripts. The HTBI primer set drove a first-round RT-PCR of the TCR CDR3. TCRdb called the multiplex PCR reads again in MiXCR, with one record for every CDR3 protein. The sample has nearly 600,000 distinct CDR3 sequences, 13% to 15% seen once. The sequenced sample was blood. The receptor set was obtained from a woman in her late teens or twenties with Graves' ophthalmopathy.

This clonotype came up many times. This chain links TRBV20-1 with TRBJ2-7; TRBD1 matches 8 bases. Looked up from germline, CDR1 is DFQATT and CDR2 is SNEGSKA (reference sequence). The V gene end was trimmed by 7 bases and the J gene end by 7 bases; junction bases not matched to a gene: 6. The CDR3 sequence is 11 residues long. The CDR3 sequence: CSVRGPREQYF. The CDR3, as DNA: TGCAGTGTCAGGGGGCCCAGGGAGCAGTACTTC.

In this sample, this clonotype turned up many times. The V call is TRBV6-1, the J call TRBJ2-1, with TRBD2 as a possible D gene (6 bases). V shed 2 bases and J shed 5 bases, with 10 bases lying between them. The germline CDR1 and CDR2 sequences are MNHNS and SASEGT. The CDR3 loop spans 14 amino acids. The CDR3 region has the DNA TGTGCCAGCAGTGAAAAGGGACTGGACAATGAGCAGTTCTTC. Protein product: CASSEKGLDNEQFF.

This chain uses TRBV7-3 with TRBJ1-1; tentatively, D is TRBD1 (5 bases). V dropped 3 bases and J dropped 3 bases, with 8 bases sitting between them. Looked up from germline, CDR1 is SGHTA and CDR2 is FQGTGA. CDR3 length equals 13 residues. The CDR3 nucleotides read TGTGCCAGCAGCTTCTCCAGGGACACTGAAGCTTTCTTT. Translated, it gives CASSFSRDTEAFF.

This clonotype showed up many times. The V gene is TRBV5-1, the J gene TRBJ2-7; tentative D call: TRBD1 (6 bases). The germline V gene encodes CDR1 SGHRS and CDR2 YFSETQ. Trimming cost V 2 bases and J 3 bases, with 9 bases left between them. The CDR3 length is 13 residues. The CDR3 DNA is TGCGCCAGCAGCTTCCGGGACAACTACGAGCAGTACTTC. Residues: CASSFRDNYEQYF.

V is TRBV9 and J is TRBJ1-1; 9 bases are a match to TRBD1. The germline CDR1 and CDR2 sequences are SGDLS and YYNGEE. The CDR3 has 15 residues. V shed 3 bases, J shed 4 bases, and the junction held 7 bases outside the gene matches. This chain's CDR3 is CASSASGTGPTEAFF. CDR3 nucleotide sequence: TGTGCCAGCAGCGCCTCCGGGACAGGGCCCACTGAAGCTTTCTTT.

This clonotype was seen repeatedly, ten times or more. This chain links TRBV7-9 with TRBJ2-7; 9 bases are shared with TRBD1. The CDR3 is made up of 16 amino acids. The V gene end was trimmed by 5 bases and the J gene end by 4 bases; junction bases not matched to a gene: 12. Germline V gives CDR1 SEHNR, CDR2 FQNEAQ (reference sequence). CDR3 DNA: TGTGCCAGCAGCGCACGGGACAGGGAGGTCCCATACGAGCAGTACTTC. It yields the protein CASSARDREVPYEQYF.

A remark on this clonotype: Sequence at one end of the junction differs from germline and may be a read error. CDR3 bases: TGTGCCAGCGGCCTGACAGGGATTGAAGCCAAAAACATTCAGTACTTC. Amino acid sequence: CASGLTGIEAKNIQYF. V usage is TRBV5-1 and J usage is TRBJ2-4; 7 bases line up with TRBD1. Germline loops: CDR1 SGHRS, CDR2 YFSETQ. The CDR3 is made up of 16 amino acids.

The gene calls are TRBV2 and TRBJ2-7; TRBD2 matches 12 bases. The germline V gene has CDR1 SNHLY and CDR2 FYNNEI. This CDR3 region has 15 residues. V gave up 6 bases and J gave up 3 bases; unmatched junction bases: 6. CDR3 in amino acids: CASRDMTSGSYEQYF. CDR3 DNA sequence: TGTGCCAGCAGGGACATGACTAGCGGGAGCTACGAGCAGTACTTC.

This clonotype was seen only a few times. A read error may explain this, as a much larger clone is one base away. The V gene is TRBV12-3 or TRBV12-4, the J gene TRBJ1-6; D might be TRBD1 (5 bases). V was trimmed by 8 bases and J by 10 bases, leaving 21 bases between them. The CDR3 contains 15 residues. This chain's CDR3 is CASPGGRRAGSPLHF. CDR3 coding DNA: TGTGCCAGCCCCGGTGGGCGCAGGGCGGGATCACCCCTCCACTTT.

The V and J genes are TRBV18 and TRBJ2-4; 9 bases align to TRBD2. Germline V lookup: CDR1 KGHSH, CDR2 LQKENI. Trimming cost V 3 bases and J 0 bases; bases outside gene matches: 6. This CDR3 has 17 amino acids. CDR3 residues: CASSPPLAGRAKNIQYF. The CDR3 DNA sequence: TGTGCCAGCTCACCGCCCCTAGCGGGAAGAGCCAAAAACATTCAGTACTTC.

This clonotype was observed many times. The V and J genes are TRBV6-2 or TRBV6-3 and TRBJ1-5; possibly TRBD1 for D (5 bases). Germline V gene data show CDR1 as MNHEY and CDR2 as SVGEGT. There are 18 residues in the CDR3. V was cut by 2 bases and J by 0 bases, with 17 bases left in between. The CDR3 sequence is CASSYGGPRLYSNQPQHF. In DNA form, the CDR3 reads TGTGCCAGCAGTTACGGGGGACCGCGCCTTTATAGCAATCAGCCCCAGCATTTT.

This clonotype showed up just a few times. The V call is TRBV12-3 or TRBV12-4, the J call TRBJ1-2; D not resolved. The V end was cut by 5 bases, the J end by 8 bases, with 15 bases between. The CDR3 covers 13 residues. This CDR3 reads CASSNLGRGGYTF. The DNA for the CDR3 is TGTGCCAGCAGTAACCTAGGTAGAGGCGGCTACACCTTC.

This clonotype has ten or more counts. The CDR3 region is CASSLSDRDSYEQYF. The CDR3 DNA follows: TGTGCCAGCAGCTTATCAGACAGGGACTCCTACGAGCAGTACTTC. This sequence joins TRBV7-9 and TRBJ2-7, with TRBD1 identical over 7 bases. The junction had 4 bases not matched to a gene; V was cut back by 2 bases and J by 0 bases. CDR3 length: 15 amino acids. In germline, CDR1 is SEHNR, CDR2 FQNEAQ (reference sequence).

This clonotype has ten or more counts. The chain combines TRBV20-1 with TRBJ2-7; D remains ambiguous. CDR1 and CDR2 (germline): DFQATT, SNEGSKA (reference sequence). This CDR3 contains 11 residues. Trimming pared 5 bases from V and 0 bases from J, leaving 5 bases between. The CDR3, as DNA: TGCAGTGCTTACAGCTCCTACGAGCAGTACTTC. It specifies CSAYSSYEQYF.

The chain combines TRBV7-9 with TRBJ1-4, with TRBD1 matching 8 bases. J gave up 5 bases and V 4 bases, and 9 bases lay outside the gene matches. Germline CDR1 and CDR2: SEHNR and FQNEAQ (reference sequence). The CDR3 sequence is 16 residues long. CDR3 region: CASSSNHRGGNEKLFF. In DNA, the CDR3 is TGTGCCAGCAGCTCAAACCACAGGGGGGGAAATGAAAAACTGTTTTTT.

V and J are TRBV19 and TRBJ2-2; 9 bases fit TRBD1. The J segment lost 7 bases and the V segment lost 7 bases, leaving 7 bases of the junction unmatched. From germline, CDR1 is LNHDA and CDR2 SQIVND (reference sequence). The CDR3 spans 14 residues. The CDR3 region is CASTPNRGRGELFF. The CDR3 DNA follows: TGTGCCAGTACCCCGAACAGGGGGCGCGGGGAGCTGTTTTTT.

The chain combines TRBV14 with TRBJ1-3; D remains ambiguous. Germline loops: CDR1 SGHDN, CDR2 FVKESK. Trimming cost V 6 bases and J 0 bases, with 18 bases left between them. The CDR3 is 17 residues long. The CDR3 is CASSPYSPYTSGNTIYF. In DNA form, the CDR3 reads TGTGCCAGCAGTCCATACAGTCCATATACCTCTGGAAACACCATATATTTT.

The chain has TRBV5-1 and TRBJ2-3; the D gene is possibly TRBD1 (7 bases). CDR3 length equals 16 residues. Germline CDR1 is SGHRS and CDR2 is YFSETQ. Trimming removed 3 bases from V and 0 bases from J, with 14 bases in between. The CDR3 region is CASSSEGTASTDTQYF. For the CDR3, the DNA is TGCGCCAGCAGCTCGGAGGGGACAGCAAGCACAGATACGCAGTATTTT.

This clonotype occurred a few times. The V and J genes are TRBV19 and TRBJ1-2, with 7 bases matching TRBD1. Germline CDR1 and CDR2: LNHDA and SQIVND (reference sequence). Trimming cost V 5 bases and J 4 bases; bases outside gene matches: 10. The CDR3 extends over 15 amino acids. The CDR3 region is CASSLWDSGPYGYTF. CDR3 bases: TGTGCCAGTAGTCTCTGGGACAGTGGACCCTATGGCTACACCTTC.

Comment on this clonotype: With a much larger clone just one base away, this may be a read error. CDR3 bases: TGTGCCAGCAGTGAAGAGGGGACTACTTACAATGAGCAGTACTTC. It is translated as CASSEEGTTYNEQYF. V is TRBV2 and J is TRBJ2-1, with TRBD2 matching 7 bases. The J call could be wrong; TRBJ2-7 is a better fit for the DNA end. The CDR3 loop spans 15 amino acids. From germline, CDR1 is SNHLY and CDR2 FYNNEI.

Ten or more counts support this clonotype. The chain carries TRBV5-1 and TRBJ2-7; D is possibly TRBD1 or TRBD2 (5 bases each). Germline CDR1 is SGHRS and CDR2 is YFSETQ. CDR3 length: 14 amino acids. V was shortened by 4 bases and J by 0 bases, with 11 bases between the two germline ends. The DNA for the CDR3 is TGCGCCAGCAGCCCCCGGGGCAACTCCTACGAGCAGTACTTC. Translated, it gives CASSPRGNSYEQYF.